This entry features one T cell receptor (beta chain) sequence. The CDR3 end is not reached by the read, which stops 3 residues before it; the germline J gene fills it in. The record originates from a study of T cells in women clearing cervical HPV infection. Across the whole study: Blood came at first lesion visit for cases, post-clearance for controls.

The V gene lost 3 bases and the J gene lost 0 bases, with 15 bases spanning the gap. The CDR3 has 16 amino acids. Germline V CDR1 and CDR2: SQVTM, ANQGSEA. The data were produced by immunoSEQ multiplex PCR, yet TCRdb's version contains in-frame clones alone and is incomplete. The sample table sets out about 12,000 clones. The source material was blood buffy coat. This TCR came from a woman between 18 and 70 years old with a cervical HPV16 infection that either progressed to CIN3+ or cleared (not recorded which). The chain combines TRBV29-1 with TRBJ2-1; D might be TRBD2 (6 bases). The CDR3 is CSVDPGTGGSYNEQFF. The CDR3 DNA, read in part, is TGCAGCGTTGATCCCGGCACCGGGGGCTCCTACAATGAG.